Sequencing of this T cell receptor beta chain was carried out in a study of blood T cell repertoires in COVID-19 (dated by TCRdb to the early 2020s). Regarding the study in general: The collaborator samples originated in the United States, Italy and Spain and spanned the acute and convalescent phases of COVID-19. The material from the prospective study consisted of cDNA or gDNA derived from T cells, B-cell-depleted T cells, or PBMCs. Subjects who had been exposed to COVID-19, were actively infected with it, or had recovered from it provided the deeply sampled blood TCRbeta repertoires that made up the dataset. The repertoires were released in a freely available public database intended as a resource for research on the immune response to SARS-CoV-2. Samples were obtained from the ongoing ImmuneRACE study (first 160 participants) and from about 1,300 subjects provided by 6 global collaborators. Nearly every sample came with metadata listing a de-identified subject ID, COVID-19 status, age in years and sex. Where available, HLA class I and class II types were obtained from metadata supplied by the sample provider rather than from assay-based typing.

Collaborating institutions collected whole blood in K2EDTA tubes following their own protocols. For TCRbeta analysis, collaborator samples were shipped as frozen whole blood, as isolated PBMCs, or as DNA extracted from either sample type. The research as a whole found: The quantity of clinical and demographic metadata differed by source and by participant and was supplied without curation.

From the cysteine up to the phenylalanine, the CDR3 has a length of 14 residues. Just CDR3 DNA is preserved here, 42 bases in frame from base 1. Unmatched junction bases come to 7, with V trimmed by 5 bases and J by 8 bases. CDR1 and CDR2, per the germline V gene, are SGHNT and YENEEA. About this clone: The antigen it binds to is not known. There are no base qualities to consult, and no much larger clone falls within one base.

TCRbeta CDR3 regions were amplified from genomic DNA by means of the immunoSEQ Assay, a bias-controlled multiplex PCR. In the original analysis: The number of nucleated cells in each sample was estimated from the amplification of reference gene primers within the assay. To quantify the absolute abundance of each unique TCRbeta CDR3 rearrangement, sequence reads were collapsed and filtered. For each sample, productive Simpson clonality was calculated by taking the square root of Simpson's diversity index across productive rearrangements. TCRdb holds this immuneACCESS table with in-frame rearrangements only. Some clones are missing; in checked studies, unresolved V genes explain under half, and the rest has no known cause. V, J and clone size are those of that table, while D and trimming were read from the DNA. This sample holds 200,000 to 300,000 clones; roughly 80% were observed only once. Clones ranked in the top ten supply approximately 8% of the sample.

This receptor was taken from a woman aged 80 or over with acute or convalescent COVID-19. Sequenced material: peripheral blood. The chain is assembled from TRBV11-3 and TRBJ2-1, and 9 bases in between align with TRBD2. CDR3 reads: CASSPSAGGYEQFF. At the DNA level, the sequence is TGTGCCAGCAGCCCCTCAGCGGGAGGTTATGAGCAGTTCTTC. The entire variable domain, with the stretches around the CDR3 drawn from the reference TRBV11-3 and TRBJ2-1 proteins, is EAGVVQSPRYKIIEKKQPVAFWCNPISGHNTLYWYLQNLGQGPELLIRYENEEAVDDSQLPKDRFSAERLKGVDSTLKIQPAELGDSAVYLCASSPSAGGYEQFFGPGTRLTVL.